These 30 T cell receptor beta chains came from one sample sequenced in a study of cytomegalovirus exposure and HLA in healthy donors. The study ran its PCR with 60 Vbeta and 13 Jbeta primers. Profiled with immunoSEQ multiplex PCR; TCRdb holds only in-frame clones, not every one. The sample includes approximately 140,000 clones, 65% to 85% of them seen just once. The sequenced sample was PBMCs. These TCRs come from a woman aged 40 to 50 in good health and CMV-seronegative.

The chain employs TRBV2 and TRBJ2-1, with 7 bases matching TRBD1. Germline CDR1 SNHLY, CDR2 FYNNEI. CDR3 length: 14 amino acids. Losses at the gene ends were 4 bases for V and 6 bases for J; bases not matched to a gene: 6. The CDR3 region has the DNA TGTGCCAGCAGTGGGATGAGGGGGCTCAATGAGCAGTTCTTC. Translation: CASSGMRGLNEQFF.

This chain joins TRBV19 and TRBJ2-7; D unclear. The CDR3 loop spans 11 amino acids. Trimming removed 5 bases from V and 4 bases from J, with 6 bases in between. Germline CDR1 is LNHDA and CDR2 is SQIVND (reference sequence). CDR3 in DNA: TGTGCCAGTAGTGGAGCGTACGAGCAGTACTTC. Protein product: CASSGAYEQYF.

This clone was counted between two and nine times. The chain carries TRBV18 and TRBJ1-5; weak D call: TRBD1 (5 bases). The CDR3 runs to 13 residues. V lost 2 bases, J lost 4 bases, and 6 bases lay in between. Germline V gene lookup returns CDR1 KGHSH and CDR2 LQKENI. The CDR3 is CASSPRQNQPQHF. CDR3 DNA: TGTGCCAGCTCACCAAGACAGAATCAGCCCCAGCATTTT.

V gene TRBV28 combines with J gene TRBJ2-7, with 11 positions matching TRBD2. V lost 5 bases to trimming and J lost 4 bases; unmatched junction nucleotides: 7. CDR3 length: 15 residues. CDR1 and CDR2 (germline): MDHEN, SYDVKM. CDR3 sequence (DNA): TGTGCCAGCAGTCTTAGCGGGAGGGCCGCGTACGAGCAGTACTTC. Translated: CASSLSGRAAYEQYF.

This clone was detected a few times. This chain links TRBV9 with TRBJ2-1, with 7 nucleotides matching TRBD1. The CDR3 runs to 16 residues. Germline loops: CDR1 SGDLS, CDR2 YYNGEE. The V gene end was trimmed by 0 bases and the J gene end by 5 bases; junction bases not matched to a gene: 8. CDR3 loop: CASSVVTGWAHNEQFF. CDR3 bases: TGTGCCAGCAGCGTAGTGACAGGGTGGGCCCACAATGAGCAGTTCTTC.

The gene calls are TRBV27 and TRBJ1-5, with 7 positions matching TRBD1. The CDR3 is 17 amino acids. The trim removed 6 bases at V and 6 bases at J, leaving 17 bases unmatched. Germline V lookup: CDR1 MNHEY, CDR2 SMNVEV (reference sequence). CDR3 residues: CASRVFGIGGASQPQHF. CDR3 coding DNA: TGTGCCAGCAGAGTTTTCGGGATAGGGGGCGCTAGTCAGCCCCAGCATTTT.

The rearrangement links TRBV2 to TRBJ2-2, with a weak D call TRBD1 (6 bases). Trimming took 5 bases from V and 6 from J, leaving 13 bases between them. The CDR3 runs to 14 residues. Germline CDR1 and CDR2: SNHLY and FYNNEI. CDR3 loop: CASSPDRSAGELFF. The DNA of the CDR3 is TGTGCCAGCAGTCCCGACAGGTCTGCCGGGGAGCTGTTTTTT.

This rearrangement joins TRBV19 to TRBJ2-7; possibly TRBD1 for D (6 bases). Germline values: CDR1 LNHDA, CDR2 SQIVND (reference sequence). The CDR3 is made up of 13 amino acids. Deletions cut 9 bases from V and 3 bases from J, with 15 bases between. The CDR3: CASTGTRSYEQYF. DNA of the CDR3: TGTGCCAGCACCGGGACAAGGAGCTACGAGCAGTACTTC.

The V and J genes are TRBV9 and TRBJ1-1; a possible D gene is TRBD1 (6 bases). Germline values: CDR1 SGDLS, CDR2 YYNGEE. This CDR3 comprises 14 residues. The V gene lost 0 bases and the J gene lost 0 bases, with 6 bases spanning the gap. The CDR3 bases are TGTGCCAGCAGCGTAGACAGGGTGAACACTGAAGCTTTCTTT. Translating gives CASSVDRVNTEAFF.

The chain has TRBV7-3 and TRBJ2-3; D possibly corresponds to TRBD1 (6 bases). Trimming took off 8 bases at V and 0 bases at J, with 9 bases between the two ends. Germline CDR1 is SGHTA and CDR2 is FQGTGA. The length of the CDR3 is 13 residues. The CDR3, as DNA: TGTGCCAGCTCGAGGGGGAGCACAGATACGCAGTATTTT. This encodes CASSRGSTDTQYF.

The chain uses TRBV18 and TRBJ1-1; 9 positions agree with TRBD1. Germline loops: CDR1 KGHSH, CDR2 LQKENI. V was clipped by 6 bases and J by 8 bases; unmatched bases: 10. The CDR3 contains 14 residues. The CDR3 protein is CASSQTGTGYEAFF. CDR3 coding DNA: TGTGCCAGCTCTCAGACCGGGACAGGGTACGAAGCTTTCTTT.

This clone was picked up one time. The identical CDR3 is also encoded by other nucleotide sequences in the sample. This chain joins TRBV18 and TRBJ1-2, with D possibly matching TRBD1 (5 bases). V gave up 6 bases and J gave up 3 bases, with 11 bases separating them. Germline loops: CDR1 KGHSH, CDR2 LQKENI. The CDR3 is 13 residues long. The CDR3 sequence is CASSPGGDYGYTF. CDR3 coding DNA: TGTGCCAGCTCCCCCGGAGGGGACTATGGCTACACCTTC.

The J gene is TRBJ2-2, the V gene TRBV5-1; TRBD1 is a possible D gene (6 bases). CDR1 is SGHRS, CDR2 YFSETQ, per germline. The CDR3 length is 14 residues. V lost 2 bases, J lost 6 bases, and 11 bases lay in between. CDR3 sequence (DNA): TGCGCCAGCAGCTTTCAGGGGCCACCCGGGGAGCTGTTTTTT. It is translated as CASSFQGPPGELFF. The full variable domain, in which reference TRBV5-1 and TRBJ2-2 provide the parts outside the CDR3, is KAGVTQTPRYLIKTRGQQVTLSCSPISGHRSVSWYQQTPGQGLQFLFEYFSETQRNKGNFPGRFSGRQFSNSRSEMNVSTLELGDSALYLCASSFQGPPGELFFGEGSRLTVL.

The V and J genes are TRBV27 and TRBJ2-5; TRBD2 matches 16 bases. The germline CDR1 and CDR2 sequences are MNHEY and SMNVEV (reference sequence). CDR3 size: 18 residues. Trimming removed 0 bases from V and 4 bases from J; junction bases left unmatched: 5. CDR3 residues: CASSLSGTSGRASETQYF. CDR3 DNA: TGTGCCAGCAGTTTATCTGGGACTAGCGGGAGGGCCTCAGAGACCCAGTACTTC.

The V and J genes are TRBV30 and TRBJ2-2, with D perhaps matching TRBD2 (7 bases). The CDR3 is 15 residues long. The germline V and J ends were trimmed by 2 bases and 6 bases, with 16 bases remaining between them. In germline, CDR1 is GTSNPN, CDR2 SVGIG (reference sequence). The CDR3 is CAWSRGGSTAGELFF. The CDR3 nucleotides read TGTGCCTGGAGTAGGGGGGGCTCAACAGCCGGGGAGCTGTTTTTT. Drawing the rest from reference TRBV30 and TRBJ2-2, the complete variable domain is SQTIHQWPATLVQPVGSPLSLECTVEGTSNPNLYWYRQAAGRGLQLLFYSVGIGQISSEVPQNLSASRPQDRQFILSSKKLLLSDSGFYLCAWSRGGSTAGELFFGEGSRLTVL.

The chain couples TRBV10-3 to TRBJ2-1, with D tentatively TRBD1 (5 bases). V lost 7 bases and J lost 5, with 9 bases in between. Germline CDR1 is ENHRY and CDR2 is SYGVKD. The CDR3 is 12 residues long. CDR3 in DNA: TGTGCCATCATGGGGCTTAACAATGAGCAGTTCTTC. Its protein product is CAIMGLNNEQFF.

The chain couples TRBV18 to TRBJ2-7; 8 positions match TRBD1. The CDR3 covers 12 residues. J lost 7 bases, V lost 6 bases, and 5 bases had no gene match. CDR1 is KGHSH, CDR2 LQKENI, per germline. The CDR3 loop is CASSTQGGEQYF. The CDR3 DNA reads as TGTGCCAGCTCTACACAGGGGGGTGAGCAGTACTTC.

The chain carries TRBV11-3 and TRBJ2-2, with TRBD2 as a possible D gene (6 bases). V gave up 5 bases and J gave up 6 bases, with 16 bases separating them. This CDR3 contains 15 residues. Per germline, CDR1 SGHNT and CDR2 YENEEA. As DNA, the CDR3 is TGTGCCAGCAGCCTGATGGGGGGATCCCCCGGGGAGCTGTTTTTT. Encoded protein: CASSLMGGSPGELFF.

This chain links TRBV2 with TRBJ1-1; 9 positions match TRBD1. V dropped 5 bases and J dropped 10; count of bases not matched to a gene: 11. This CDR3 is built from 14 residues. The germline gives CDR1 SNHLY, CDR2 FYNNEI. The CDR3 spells CASSYGTGPLRAFF. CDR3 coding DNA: TGTGCCAGCAGTTATGGGACAGGGCCCCTTCGAGCTTTCTTT.

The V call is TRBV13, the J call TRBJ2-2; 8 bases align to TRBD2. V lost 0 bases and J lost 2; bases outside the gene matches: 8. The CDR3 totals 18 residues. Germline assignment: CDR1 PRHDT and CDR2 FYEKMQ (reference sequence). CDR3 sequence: CASSLGDAAGGNTGELFF. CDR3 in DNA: TGTGCCAGCAGCTTAGGCGATGCGGCGGGGGGAAACACCGGGGAGCTGTTTTTT. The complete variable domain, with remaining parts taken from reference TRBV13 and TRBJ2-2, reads AAGVIQSPRHLIKEKRETATLKCYPIPRHDTVYWYQQGPGQDPQFLISFYEKMQSDKGSIPDRFSAQQFSDYHSELNMSSLELGDSALYFCASSLGDAAGGNTGELFFGEGSRLTVL.

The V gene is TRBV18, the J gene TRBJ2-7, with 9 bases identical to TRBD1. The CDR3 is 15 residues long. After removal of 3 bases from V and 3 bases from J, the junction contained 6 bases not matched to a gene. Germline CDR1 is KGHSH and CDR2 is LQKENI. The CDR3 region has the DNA TGTGCCAGCTCACCTTCCGGGACAGGGAACTACGAGCAGTACTTC. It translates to CASSPSGTGNYEQYF.

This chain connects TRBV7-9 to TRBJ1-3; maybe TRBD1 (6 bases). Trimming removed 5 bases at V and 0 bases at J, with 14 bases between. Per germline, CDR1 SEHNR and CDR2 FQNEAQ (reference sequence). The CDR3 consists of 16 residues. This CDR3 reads CASSNKQGISGNTIYF. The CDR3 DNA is TGTGCCAGCAGCAATAAACAGGGAATCTCTGGAAACACCATATATTTT.

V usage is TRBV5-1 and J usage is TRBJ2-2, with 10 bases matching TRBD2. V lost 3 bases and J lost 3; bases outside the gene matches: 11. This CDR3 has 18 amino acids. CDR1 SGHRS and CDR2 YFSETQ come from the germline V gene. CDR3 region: CASSSPVEAGGDTGELFF. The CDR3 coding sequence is TGCGCCAGCAGCTCCCCCGTTGAAGCGGGAGGGGACACCGGGGAGCTGTTTTTT.

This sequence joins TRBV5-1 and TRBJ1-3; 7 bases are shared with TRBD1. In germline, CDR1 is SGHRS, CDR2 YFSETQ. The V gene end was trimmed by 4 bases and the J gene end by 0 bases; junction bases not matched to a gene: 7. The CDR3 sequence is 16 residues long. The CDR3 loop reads CASSLQGQSSGNTIYF. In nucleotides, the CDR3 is TGCGCCAGCAGCCTGCAGGGACAGAGCTCTGGAAACACCATATATTTT.

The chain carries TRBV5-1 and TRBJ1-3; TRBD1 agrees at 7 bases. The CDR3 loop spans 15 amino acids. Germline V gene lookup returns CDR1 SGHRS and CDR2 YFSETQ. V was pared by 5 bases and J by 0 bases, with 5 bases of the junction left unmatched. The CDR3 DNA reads TGCGCCAGCAGTCGACAGGGAGACTCTGGAAACACCATATATTTT. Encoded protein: CASSRQGDSGNTIYF.

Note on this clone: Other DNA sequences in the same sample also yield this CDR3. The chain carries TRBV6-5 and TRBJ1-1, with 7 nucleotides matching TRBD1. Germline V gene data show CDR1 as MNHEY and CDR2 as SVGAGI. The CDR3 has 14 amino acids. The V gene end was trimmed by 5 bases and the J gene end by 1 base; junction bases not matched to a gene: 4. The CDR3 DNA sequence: TGTGCCAGCAGTCCCCGGACAGGGAACACTGAAGCTTTCTTT. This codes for CASSPRTGNTEAFF.

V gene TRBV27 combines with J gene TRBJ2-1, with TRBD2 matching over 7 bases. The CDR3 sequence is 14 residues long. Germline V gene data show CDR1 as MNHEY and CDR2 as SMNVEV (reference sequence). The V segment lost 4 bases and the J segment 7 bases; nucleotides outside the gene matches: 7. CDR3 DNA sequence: TGTGCCAGCAGTTCCCGGACTAGAAGTAATGAGCAGTTCTTC. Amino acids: CASSSRTRSNEQFF.

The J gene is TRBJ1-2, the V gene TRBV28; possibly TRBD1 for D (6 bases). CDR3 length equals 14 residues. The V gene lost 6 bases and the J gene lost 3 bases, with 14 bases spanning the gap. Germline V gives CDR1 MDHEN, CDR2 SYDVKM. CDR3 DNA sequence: TGTGCCAGCAGCCTATCACAGGGAGACTATGGCTACACCTTC. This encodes CASSLSQGDYGYTF.

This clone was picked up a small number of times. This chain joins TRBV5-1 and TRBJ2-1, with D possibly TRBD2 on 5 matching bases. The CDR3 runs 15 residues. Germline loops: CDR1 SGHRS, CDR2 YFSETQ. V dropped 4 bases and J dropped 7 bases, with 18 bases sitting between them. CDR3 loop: CASSTGFRTVNEQFF. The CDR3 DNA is TGCGCCAGCAGCACTGGATTCAGGACTGTTAATGAGCAGTTCTTC.

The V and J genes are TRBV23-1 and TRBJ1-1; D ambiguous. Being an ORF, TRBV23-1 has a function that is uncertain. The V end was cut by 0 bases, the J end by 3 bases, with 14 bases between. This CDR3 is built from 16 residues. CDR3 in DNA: TGCGCCAGCAGTCAATCTAGGCGGGGTCCTGACACTGAAGCTTTCTTT. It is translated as CASSQSRRGPDTEAFF.